This T cell receptor beta chain was found in a study of shared clonotypes between healthy human individuals. TCRdb keeps only in-frame clones here, not all; method: immunoSEQ multiplex PCR. The sample consists of roughly 490,000 clones, 79% of them appearing once. The germline CDR1 and CDR2 sequences are LGHNA and YNFKEQ. Unmatched junction bases numbered 8, after V lost 0 bases and J lost 4 bases. The CDR3 is 16 residues long. The sample was PBMCs. The rearrangement uses TRBV4-2 and TRBJ2-5; 7 bases line up with TRBD2. The sequence was collected from a middle-aged woman in good health. Some clones in this sample may be carry-over from other donors' samples. CDR3: CASSQDGGGSLETQYF. Here the CDR3 DNA reads TGTGCCAGCAGCCAAGATGGGGGAGGGTCCTTAGAGACCCAGTACTTC.